This is a list of T cell receptor beta chains from one sample in a study of control samples from healthy donors and cancer patients. The protocol was immunoSEQ multiplex PCR, while the TCRdb copy is restricted to in-frame clones and leaves out a portion. The sample records about 150,000 clones, roughly 94% being singletons. The specimen sequenced was PBMCs. The receptors originated from a man aged 55 to 69 with colorectal cancer. CDR3s include the opening cysteine and the closing phenylalanine or tryptophan. The D gene is left open where the match is weak. Not every row has a clone size; where given, it reads once, few, many or a size class.

d_call	clone_size	j_call	v_call	cdr3_aa	cdr3_nt
TRBD1	.	TRBJ1-6	TRBV18	CASSFDRADSPLHF	TGTGCCAGCTCGTTCGACAGGGCCGACTCACCCCTCCACTTT
.	.	TRBJ1-1	TRBV12-3/TRBV12-4	CASSLRGNTEAFF	TGTGCCAGCAGTTTAAGGGGGAACACTGAAGCTTTCTTT
.	.	TRBJ2-7	TRBV30	CAWSVQWEESYEQYF	TGTGCCTGGAGTGTACAGTGGGAGGAGTCCTACGAGCAGTACTTC
.	.	TRBJ1-5	TRBV18	CASSLYNQPQHF	TGTGCCAGCTCACTGTACAATCAGCCCCAGCATTTT
.	.	TRBJ1-6	TRBV30	CAWSGGGTPLHF	TGTGCCTGGAGTGGGGGGGGGACACCCCTCCACTTT
.	.	TRBJ2-1	TRBV12-3/TRBV12-4	CASSQAGKQFF	TGTGCCAGCAGCCAGGCGGGAAAGCAGTTCTTC
.	.	TRBJ2-1	TRBV4-1	CASSQRTLGSSYNEQFF	TGCGCCAGCAGCCAGAGGACTTTAGGTAGCTCCTACAATGAGCAGTTCTTC
TRBD2	.	TRBJ2-5	TRBV4-3	CASSQERPGLAGARETQYF	TGCGCCAGCAGCCAAGAAAGACCGGGACTAGCGGGGGCCCGGGAGACCCAGTACTTC
.	.	TRBJ1-1	TRBV4-1	CASSQSSNTEAFF	TGCGCCAGCAGCCAGAGCAGCAACACTGAAGCTTTCTTT
.	.	TRBJ1-6	TRBV18	CASSGISNSPLHF	TGTGCCAGCTCAGGGATCTCGAATTCACCCCTCCACTTT
.	.	TRBJ1-2	TRBV30	CAWSGEGQDYGYTF	TGTGCCTGGAGTGGGGAGGGTCAAGACTATGGCTACACCTTC
.	once	TRBJ2-5	TRBV7-9	CASSRGQGSETQYF	TGTGCCAGCAGTAGAGGGCAGGGGAGTGAGACCCAGTACTTC
TRBD1	.	TRBJ1-2	TRBV28	CASSQSGGVNYGYTF	TGTGCCAGCAGTCAATCAGGGGGCGTTAACTATGGCTACACCTTC
.	few	TRBJ2-3	TRBV6-5	CASRLTRGRTDTQYF	TGTGCCAGCAGACTGACCAGGGGACGCACAGATACGCAGTATTTT
.	.	TRBJ2-3	TRBV5-1	CASSPPLKYTDTQYF	TGCGCCAGCAGCCCACCCCTCAAATACACAGATACGCAGTATTTT
.	.	TRBJ1-1	TRBV5-6	CASMGRGDTEAFF	TGTGCCAGCATGGGGCGGGGGGACACTGAAGCTTTCTTT
.	.	TRBJ2-3	TRBV6-1	CASSEAGAGDTQYF	TGTGCCAGCAGTGAAGCGGGGGCAGGAGATACGCAGTATTTT
.	.	TRBJ2-3	TRBV6-5	CASSQSGVGTDTQYF	TGTGCCAGCAGTCAATCAGGGGTTGGCACAGATACGCAGTATTTT
.	.	TRBJ2-7	TRBV5-1	CASSLAPAAEQYF	TGCGCCAGCAGCTTGGCCCCCGCCGCCGAGCAGTACTTC
.	.	TRBJ2-5	TRBV20-1	CSAGTWETQYF	TGCAGTGCTGGGACCTGGGAGACCCAGTACTTC
TRBD1	once	TRBJ1-6	TRBV30	CAWSVRQGRNSPLHF	TGTGCCTGGAGTGTCAGACAGGGGCGGAATTCACCCCTCCACTTT
.	.	TRBJ2-7	TRBV3-1/TRBV3-2	CASSQNAGTKSYEQYF	TGTGCCAGCAGCCAGAACGCCGGGACAAAGTCCTACGAGCAGTACTTC
.	.	TRBJ2-7	TRBV5-1	CASSLSSYEQYF	TGCGCCAGCAGCTTGAGCTCCTACGAGCAGTACTTC
TRBD1	.	TRBJ1-5	TRBV27	CASSPSGQGKNQPQHF	TGTGCCAGCAGCCCATCCGGACAGGGGAAAAATCAGCCCCAGCATTTT
.	.	TRBJ2-5	TRBV7-6	CASSLYSGTQETQYF	TGTGCCAGCAGCTTATACTCGGGGACACAAGAGACCCAGTACTTC
.	.	TRBJ1-1	TRBV4-1	CASSQVTRRLNTEAFF	TGCGCCAGCAGCCAAGTCACCAGGCGCCTGAACACTGAAGCTTTCTTT
TRBD1	.	TRBJ2-2	TRBV3-1/TRBV3-2	CASRGQAQNTGELFF	TGTGCCAGCAGAGGACAGGCCCAGAACACCGGGGAGCTGTTTTTT
.	.	TRBJ1-6	TRBV12-3/TRBV12-4	CASGSSYNSPLHF	TGTGCCAGCGGGAGCTCCTATAATTCACCCCTCCACTTT
TRBD1	.	TRBJ1-2	TRBV4-3	CASSPAGGEAYGYTF	TGCGCCAGCAGCCCGGCAGGGGGGGAGGCCTATGGCTACACCTTC
.	.	TRBJ1-1	TRBV25-1	CASSPTVNTEAFF	TGTGCCAGCAGCCCGACGGTGAACACTGAAGCTTTCTTT
.	.	TRBJ1-1	TRBV29-1	CSVSVRRTLNTEAFF	TGCAGCGTTTCCGTGCGACGGACCCTGAACACTGAAGCTTTCTTT
.	.	TRBJ2-7	TRBV18	CASSPRGESYEQYF	TGTGCCAGCTCACCTCGCGGCGAATCCTACGAGCAGTACTTC
.	.	TRBJ1-1	TRBV5-6	CASSFTGIEAFF	TGTGCCAGCAGCTTCACAGGGATTGAAGCTTTCTTT
.	.	TRBJ2-7	TRBV29-1	CSVVSSYEQYF	TGCAGCGTTGTAAGTTCCTACGAGCAGTACTTC
.	.	TRBJ1-2	TRBV6-5	CASSYSGYGYTF	TGTGCCAGCAGTTACAGCGGCTATGGCTACACCTTC
.	.	TRBJ1-2	TRBV11-2	CASSRYTF	TGTGCCAGCAGCCGCTACACCTTC
TRBD1	.	TRBJ2-5	TRBV5-1	CASSRDRPKGGETQYF	TGCGCCAGCAGCCGGGACAGGCCTAAGGGGGGAGAGACCCAGTACTTC
TRBD1	.	TRBJ2-7	TRBV6-5	CASSYSGRGFEQYF	TGTGCCAGCAGTTACTCGGGCAGGGGGTTCGAGCAGTACTTC
.	.	TRBJ2-3	TRBV30	CACQGHTQYF	TGTGCCTGTCAGGGCCATACGCAGTATTTT
.	.	TRBJ2-5	TRBV29-1	CSVGSGGETQYF	TGCAGCGTTGGGTCAGGGGGGGAGACCCAGTACTTC
.	.	TRBJ2-6	TRBV5-1	CASSPGSSGANVLTF	TGCGCCAGCAGCCCGGGATCCTCTGGGGCCAACGTCCTGACTTTC
TRBD1	.	TRBJ2-7	TRBV23-1	CASSRQDRGWVAYEQYF	TGCGCCAGCAGTCGACAGGACAGGGGATGGGTCGCCTACGAGCAGTACTTC